The 25 T cell receptor beta chains presented below share a single source sample, sequenced in a study of shared clonotypes between healthy human individuals. Data came from immunoSEQ multiplex PCR; TCRdb stores just in-frame clones and leaves some out. Here the sample spans approximately 940,000 clones, approximately 80% being singletons. Sequenced material: memory CD4+ T cells sorted from blood. Sample subset: CD45RA-negative fraction. The receptors derive from a man younger than 30 in good health.

This chain joins TRBV7-9 and TRBJ2-3, with unresolved D. The CDR3 is 13 residues long. Germline V gene lookup returns CDR1 SEHNR and CDR2 FQNEAQ (reference sequence). Trimming stripped 4 bases from V and 0 bases from J, with 5 bases between. The CDR3 DNA sequence: TGTGCCAGCAGCTGGGTGAGCACAGATACGCAGTATTTT. It specifies CASSWVSTDTQYF.

The V call is TRBV14, the J call TRBJ2-3, with D hard to call. V lost 4 bases, J lost 7 bases, and 9 bases lay in between. Germline V lookup: CDR1 SGHDN, CDR2 FVKESK. The CDR3 totals 12 residues. This chain's CDR3 is CASSLDRYTQYF. The CDR3 DNA reads as TGTGCCAGCAGCCTCGACCGTTATACGCAGTATTTT.

The rearrangement joins TRBV30 to TRBJ2-5; D is undetermined. CDR1 and CDR2 from the germline V gene are GTSNPN and SVGIG (reference sequence). The CDR3 has 12 amino acids. V lost 3 bases and J 3 bases, leaving 8 bases between the germline ends. CDR3 sequence (DNA): TGTGCCTGGAGCGTTTACGAAGAGACCCAGTACTTC. This sequence encodes CAWSVYEETQYF.

The sample holds a few counts of this clone. This chain connects TRBV18 to TRBJ1-1; D gene ambiguous. The V end lost 3 bases, the J end lost 2 bases, and 13 bases lay between the germline ends. This CDR3 has 15 residues. The germline gives CDR1 KGHSH, CDR2 LQKENI. Here the CDR3 DNA reads TGTGCCAGCTCACCGGCTTTAGTTGGAAACACTGAAGCTTTCTTT. Its protein is CASSPALVGNTEAFF.

In its sample, this clone was seen a few times. The V and J genes are TRBV6-6 and TRBJ1-1; D gene unclear. V dropped 5 bases and J dropped 6 bases, with 19 bases sitting between them. CDR1 and CDR2 from the germline V gene are MNHNY and SVGAGI (reference sequence). The CDR3 has 15 residues. The CDR3, as DNA: TGTGCCAGCAGTGGCAGCCTCAGTGGGATCCCTGAAGCTTTCTTT. Translated: CASSGSLSGIPEAFF.

This clone was detected a few times. The chain joins TRBV9 to TRBJ1-2, with D uncertain. V lost 1 base to trimming and J lost 1 base, with 5 bases between them. In germline, CDR1 is SGDLS, CDR2 YYNGEE. This CDR3 is 13 amino acids long. CDR3 nucleotides: TGTGCCAGCAGCGTATCAGATAACTATGGCTACACCTTC. Its protein product is CASSVSDNYGYTF.

The sample holds many counts of this clone. This sequence joins TRBV2 and TRBJ2-5; TRBD2 matches at 8 bases. Germline CDR1 SNHLY, CDR2 FYNNEI. V dropped 8 bases and J dropped 3; count of bases not matched to a gene: 17. The CDR3 covers 17 residues. In DNA, the CDR3 is TGTGCCAGCCTTGGGGCGTGGAGCGGGGGAATGGAAGAGACCCAGTACTTC. This gives the protein CASLGAWSGGMEETQYF.

This clone was detected once. The chain carries TRBV6-6 and TRBJ2-7; 7 bases agree with TRBD1. There are 11 residues in the CDR3. Germline CDR1 reads MNHNY; CDR2 reads SVGAGI (reference sequence). The DNA of the CDR3 is TGTGTAGTAAGGGGGCCCTACGAGCAGTACTTC. As protein: CVVRGPYEQYF.

This clone showed up just a few times. The J gene is TRBJ1-5, the V gene TRBV28; D is possibly TRBD1 (5 bases). From germline, CDR1 is MDHEN and CDR2 SYDVKM. Trimming cost V 3 bases and J 4 bases, with 7 bases left between them. This CDR3 spans 13 amino acids. DNA for the CDR3: TGTGCCAGCAGTTTCGGGGGAAATCAGCCCCAGCATTTT. The encoded protein is CASSFGGNQPQHF.

This rearrangement joins TRBV2 to TRBJ1-5; D gene ambiguous. This CDR3 has 15 amino acids. In germline, CDR1 is SNHLY, CDR2 FYNNEI. V was shortened by 3 bases and J by 2 bases, with 11 bases between the two germline ends. DNA of the CDR3: TGTGCCAGCAGTGAGGAAGGACTGGGCAATCAGCCCCAGCATTTT. Translated, it gives CASSEEGLGNQPQHF.

CDR3 sequence (DNA): TGTGCCAGGAGGGGGCAAGGGAACACTGAAGCTTTCTTT. Its protein is CARRGQGNTEAFF. The chain joins TRBV2 to TRBJ1-1; TRBD1 matches 7 bases. After removal of 9 bases from V and 1 base from J, the junction contained 5 bases not matched to a gene. The germline V gene encodes CDR1 SNHLY and CDR2 FYNNEI. The CDR3 totals 13 residues.

This clone was found a few times. Other DNA variants within this sample encode the same CDR3. The V gene is TRBV4-3, the J gene TRBJ2-4; D unclear. From germline, CDR1 is LGHNA and CDR2 YSLEER. The CDR3 has 15 residues. The V end was cut by 0 bases, the J end by 0 bases, with 6 bases between. CDR3 nucleotides: TGCGCCAGCAGCCAAGATTCTTTAGCCAAAAACATTCAGTACTTC. Translated: CASSQDSLAKNIQYF.

The chain links TRBV5-1 to TRBJ1-5; D unclear. The length of the CDR3 is 14 residues. CDR1 is SGHRS, CDR2 YFSETQ, per germline. V was shortened by 4 bases and J by 6 bases, with 14 bases between the two germline ends. Here the CDR3 reads CASSPAGPPQPQHF. The CDR3 DNA is TGCGCCAGCAGCCCTGCCGGGCCCCCTCAGCCCCAGCATTTT.

The chain joins TRBV28 to TRBJ2-7, with D perhaps matching TRBD1 or TRBD2 (5 bases each). V gave up 3 bases and J gave up 7 bases, with 19 bases separating them. CDR1 and CDR2 from the germline V gene are MDHEN and SYDVKM. The CDR3 covers 15 residues. CDR3 nucleotides: TGTGCCAGCAGTTTGGGGACGGCGGTGAAGGGGGAGCAGTACTTC. Translated, it gives CASSLGTAVKGEQYF.

This sequence joins TRBV15 and TRBJ1-2; maybe TRBD1 (5 bases). Germline V gene data show CDR1 as LNHNV and CDR2 as YYDKDF (reference sequence). V shed 5 bases and J shed 8 bases, with 15 bases lying between them. The length of the CDR3 is 13 residues. The CDR3 DNA reads TGTGCCACCAGCCTAAATCGGGGCCTCGGCTACACCTTC. Protein sequence: CATSLNRGLGYTF.

The chain uses TRBV7-9 and TRBJ2-5; TRBD1 might be the D (6 bases). The CDR3 sequence is 14 residues long. V lost 4 bases, J lost 5 bases, and 14 bases lay in between. Germline V gives CDR1 SEHNR, CDR2 FQNEAQ (reference sequence). CDR3 protein: CASSSRGGTETQYF. The CDR3 DNA sequence: TGTGCCAGCAGCTCGCGTGGGGGCACGGAGACCCAGTACTTC. Complete variable domain (other parts from reference TRBV7-9 and TRBJ2-5): DTGVSQNPRHKITKRGQNVTFRCDPISEHNRLYWYRQTLGQGPEFLTYFQNEAQLEKSRLLSDRFSAERPKGSFSTLEIQRTEQGDSAMYLCASSSRGGTETQYFGPGTRLLVL.

The rearrangement uses TRBV12-5 and TRBJ2-1, with 10 bases matching TRBD2. The V segment lost 8 bases and the J segment 10 bases; nucleotides outside the gene matches: 17. The length of the CDR3 is 16 residues. Germline V CDR1 and CDR2: LGHNT, FRNRAP. The CDR3 reads CASSSLPGLAGDEQFF. As DNA, the CDR3 is TGTGCTAGTAGTTCCCTACCGGGGCTAGCGGGAGACGAGCAGTTCTTC.

V gene TRBV6-5 combines with J gene TRBJ2-5; D might be TRBD1 or TRBD2, each matching 6 bases. Between the trimmed V and J ends, which lost 7 bases and 3 bases, there was a span of 9 bases. The CDR3 sequence is 12 residues long. Germline CDR1 is MNHEY and CDR2 is SVGAGI. CDR3 sequence (DNA): TGTGCCAGCAAGGGGGGTGAAGAGACCCAGTACTTC. This gives the protein CASKGGEETQYF.

On this clone: Distinct nucleotide sequences in the sample also encode this CDR3. The chain links TRBV19 to TRBJ1-5; D is uncertain. This CDR3 has 13 amino acids. V was shortened by 8 bases and J by 4 bases, with 12 bases between the two germline ends. Looked up from germline, CDR1 is LNHDA and CDR2 is SQIVND (reference sequence). CDR3 nucleotides: TGTGCCAGTCGAGAGGTGGGGAATCAGCCCCAGCATTTT. This gives the protein CASREVGNQPQHF.

This clone was observed many times. The V and J genes are TRBV5-6 and TRBJ2-7, with D possibly TRBD1 on 5 matching bases. This CDR3 is built from 15 residues. The germline V and J ends were trimmed by 6 bases and 3 bases, with 19 bases remaining between them. Germline V gives CDR1 SGHDT, CDR2 YYEEEE. CDR3 amino acids: CASTKQGGGRYEQYF. Here the CDR3 DNA reads TGTGCCAGCACCAAGCAGGGCGGTGGGCGCTACGAGCAGTACTTC.

The rearrangement uses TRBV5-4 and TRBJ2-2; D is tentatively TRBD1 or TRBD2 (5 bases each). V was trimmed by 4 bases and J by 7 bases, leaving 14 bases between them. The CDR3 is 14 amino acids. CDR1 SGHNT and CDR2 YYREEE come from the germline V gene (reference sequence). Here the CDR3 DNA reads TGTGCCAGCAGCGCCATGTCTGGGGGCGGGGAGCTGTTTTTT. It codes for CASSAMSGGGELFF.

This clone was picked up many times. V gene TRBV14 combines with J gene TRBJ1-2; D is unclear. Germline V gene data show CDR1 as SGHDN and CDR2 as FVKESK. The CDR3 length is 13 residues. V lost 0 bases and J lost 9, with 11 bases in between. CDR3 sequence (DNA): TGTGCCAGCAGCCAAGATATCAGCAGGAGCTACACCTTC. This encodes CASSQDISRSYTF.

The chain is built from TRBV28 and TRBJ1-6; no definite D call. V lost 6 bases and J 0 bases, leaving 12 bases between the germline ends. CDR1 is MDHEN and CDR2 is SYDVKM in the germline V gene. The CDR3 loop spans 16 amino acids. This CDR3 reads CASRSQASSYNSPLHF. The CDR3 DNA sequence: TGTGCCAGCAGGAGCCAGGCGAGCTCCTATAATTCACCCCTCCACTTT.

The chain couples TRBV5-5 to TRBJ2-7; 7 positions agree with TRBD1. Germline V gene lookup returns CDR1 SGHKS and CDR2 YYEKEE (reference sequence). This CDR3 spans 16 amino acids. Losses at the gene ends were 0 bases for V and 5 bases for J; bases not matched to a gene: 11. The CDR3 bases are TGTGCCAGCAGCTTGGTGGCCATACAGGGGATGGACGAGCAGTACTTC. Its translation: CASSLVAIQGMDEQYF.

The chain is built from TRBV5-1 and TRBJ1-2; perhaps TRBD1 as D (6 bases). The V end was cut by 8 bases, the J end by 5 bases, with 16 bases between. Per germline, CDR1 SGHRS and CDR2 YFSETQ. This CDR3 has 13 amino acids. The DNA for the CDR3 is TGCGCCAGTCAAGACCAGGGGTCGTATGGCTACACCTTC. Translating gives CASQDQGSYGYTF.